This TCR beta chain derives from a study of shared clonotypes between healthy human individuals (dated by TCRdb to 2018 to 2021). With regard to the full study: The cohort comprised a couple of women and a few men aged 18 to 49 years. To increase sequencing depth and limit assay-specific biases, different laboratories used diverse techniques to prepare libraries and sequence TCR repertoires. For each donor, three plates each were used for CD4 naive and CD4 memory, two plates were used for CD8 naive, and one plate was used for CD8 memory. Per donor, leukapheresis produced somewhere between about 0.9 and 9.5 billion PBMCs. To estimate repertoire size and how much clonotypes are shared between individuals, the study performed deep sequencing of blood TCR repertoires from five healthy adults.

Using the deep immunoSEQ assay, multiplex PCR amplified TCR CDR3 regions from genomic DNA. Extracted genomic DNA from each cell subset was distributed evenly across all wells of several immunoSEQ 96-well plates, and each plate was treated as a replicate. For sorted subsets, roughly 200 ng of genomic DNA, equivalent to 30,000 or so T cell genomes, went into each replicate PCR. Purified libraries were measured with a Qubit 3.0 fluorometer, size-checked on a Bioanalyzer 2100, and measured again with the KAPA Library Quantification kit. Every immunoSEQ 96-well plate was sequenced on a separate single-read 150-cycle Illumina NextSeq 550 flow cell. The authors' pipeline ran thus. Because only junctional sequences without quality scores were contained in the immunoSEQ output, filtering matching that applied to full-length reads could not be performed. To assign V/J genes and CDR3, sequences were annotated using PyIR, a Python wrapper for IgBLAST v1.9, with IMGT germline references. Reads with weak V/J assignments (E-value above 1e-6), missing CDR3, stop codons, out-of-frame junctions, or ambiguous translated residues were removed. V3J clonotypes were defined as sequences sharing the same inferred V gene, J gene, and CDR3 amino acid sequence. To compute the percentage overlap between repertoires, the number of shared unique clonotypes was divided by the size of the smaller repertoire. Repertoire richness was assessed with RTK rarefaction, the Chao1 estimator, and Recon v2.1 estimates of unobserved clonotypes. For all TCRbeta clonotypes obtained by the gDNA method from a few donors, generation probabilities were computed with OLGA. The source is immuneACCESS, and TCRdb retained only in-frame sequences with V and J called. Part of the clones is not carried over; for the studies checked, unresolved V genes explain less than half of this, and the remainder is unexplained. V and J calls and clone size are copied from that table; D and trimming were computed from the DNA. In all, the sample holds around 1.4 million clones, and about 98.5% of those were seen once. The ten largest clones represent about 0.34% of the sample.

The donors were healthy, HIV-negative adults with no recently reported acute infections or vaccinations. All donors were Caucasian adults living in Nashville, Tennessee, USA. Magnetic negative selection was used to enrich CD4+ T cells, after which naive cells were positively selected on CD45RA and the negative fraction became the memory subset. Blood was obtained by leukapheresis, after which PBMCs were separated by Ficoll-Histopaque density gradient centrifugation and cryopreserved in liquid nitrogen vapor phase. Purity and quantity of every magnetically sorted T cell population were checked by analytical flow cytometry. Each sorted fraction had its genomic DNA isolated and then quantified by UV absorbance on a Nanodrop 2000c. The research as a whole found: Higher generation probabilities were observed for clonotypes shared by all four sorted-subset donors than for non-shared clonotypes. About 5% of naive CD4, roughly 3.6% of naive CD8, 2.3% of memory CD4, and 0.35% to 0.4% of memory CD8 clonotypes were shared across a few donors. Sampling was restricted to blood, and TCR repertoires in tissues likely differ from the TCR repertoires found in blood. Naive subsets generally had larger estimated clonotype richness than memory subsets did. Because the study included only a small number of donors, the genetic and exposure-history diversity represented was limited. Pairwise subsampling led to the expectation that sequencing depth would affect the degree of clonotype sharing among donors. Incomplete sequencing was indicated by rarefaction of sorted-subset datasets, despite the large sequencing depth.

To note about this clone: This clone's antigen is unknown. Per-nucleotide qualities are absent, and no much larger clonotype sits a single base away.

Input material: naive CD4+ T cells sorted from blood. This specimen's cell subset or site label, per the study, means: CD45RA+ positively selected. This TCR derives from a man under 40 in good health.

The sequenced DNA is TGTGCTAGTGGTTATAGCGGGATCTGGGGGGAGACCCAGTACTTC. Its amino acids are CASGYSGIWGETQYF. Recombination joined TRBV12-5 with TRBJ2-5; a stretch of 8 junction bases matches TRBD2. V ends up 4 bases short and J 5 bases short, with an unmatched junction base count of 9. Counted from cysteine to phenylalanine, this CDR3 has 15 amino acids. CDR3 DNA is the only sequence kept; it has 45 bases, read in frame from the first base. The germline V gene specifies LGHNT as CDR1 and FRNRAP as CDR2.